The clone carrying this T cell receptor (beta chain) appeared a few times. Some clones are missing from TCRdb's copy, which holds only in-frame ones; the method was immunoSEQ multiplex PCR. Counted here are approximately 310,000 clones, roughly 85% occurring once; the ten biggest clones make up roughly 2%. This sample is part of a study of blood T cell repertoires in COVID-19. From germline, CDR1 is SGHDN and CDR2 FVKESK. The CDR3 is 17 residues long. V was clipped by 3 bases and J by 2 bases, with 19 bases between them. The chain links TRBV14 to TRBJ2-5, with D perhaps TRBD1 (7 bases). The sequence came from a man aged 25 to 40 who had recovered from COVID-19. Sequencing was carried out using PBMCs or T cells enriched from blood (not recorded which). The CDR3 DNA sequence: TGTGCCAGCAGCCAGTCCGGGGGTGGGACAGCACAAGAGACCCAGTACTTC. This translates into CASSQSGGGTAQETQYF.